This T cell receptor (beta chain) was documented in a study of CD8 T cells in Susac syndrome. The wider study: Treatment status at blood draw for the Susac syndrome patients was therapy-naive, corticosteroids, or intravenous immunoglobulin alone.

CD8+ and CD4+ T cells from blood underwent TCR beta sequencing. Negative isolation yielded CD4+ and CD8+ T cells, and FACS enriched TEMRA cells. A single count supports this clonotype. The CDR3 length is 18 residues. Trimming at V came to 6 bases and at J to 1 base, leaving 16 bases not matched to a gene. The germline gives CDR1 ENHRY, CDR2 SYGVKD. RNA totalling roughly 0.45 to 1 ug underwent reverse transcription with random hexamers. It was immunoSEQ multiplex PCR that amplified TCR beta CDR3 across 54 Vbeta and 13 Jbeta. From the immunoSEQ multiplex PCR reads, TCRdb called clonotypes with MiXCR, one entry per CDR3 protein. The sample has hundreds of thousands of distinct CDR3 sequences, 95% to 97% seen once.

The genes are TRBV10-3 and TRBJ2-7; 9 nucleotides agree with TRBD1. Sequencing was done on a sample of CD4+ T cells from PBMCs. The clonotype was recovered from a human donor with Susac syndrome. In nucleotides, the CDR3 is TGTGCCATCAGGAGGCCAACACAGGGGGCGAGATCTTCCTACGAGCAGTACTTC. Its translation is CAIRRPTQGARSSYEQYF.